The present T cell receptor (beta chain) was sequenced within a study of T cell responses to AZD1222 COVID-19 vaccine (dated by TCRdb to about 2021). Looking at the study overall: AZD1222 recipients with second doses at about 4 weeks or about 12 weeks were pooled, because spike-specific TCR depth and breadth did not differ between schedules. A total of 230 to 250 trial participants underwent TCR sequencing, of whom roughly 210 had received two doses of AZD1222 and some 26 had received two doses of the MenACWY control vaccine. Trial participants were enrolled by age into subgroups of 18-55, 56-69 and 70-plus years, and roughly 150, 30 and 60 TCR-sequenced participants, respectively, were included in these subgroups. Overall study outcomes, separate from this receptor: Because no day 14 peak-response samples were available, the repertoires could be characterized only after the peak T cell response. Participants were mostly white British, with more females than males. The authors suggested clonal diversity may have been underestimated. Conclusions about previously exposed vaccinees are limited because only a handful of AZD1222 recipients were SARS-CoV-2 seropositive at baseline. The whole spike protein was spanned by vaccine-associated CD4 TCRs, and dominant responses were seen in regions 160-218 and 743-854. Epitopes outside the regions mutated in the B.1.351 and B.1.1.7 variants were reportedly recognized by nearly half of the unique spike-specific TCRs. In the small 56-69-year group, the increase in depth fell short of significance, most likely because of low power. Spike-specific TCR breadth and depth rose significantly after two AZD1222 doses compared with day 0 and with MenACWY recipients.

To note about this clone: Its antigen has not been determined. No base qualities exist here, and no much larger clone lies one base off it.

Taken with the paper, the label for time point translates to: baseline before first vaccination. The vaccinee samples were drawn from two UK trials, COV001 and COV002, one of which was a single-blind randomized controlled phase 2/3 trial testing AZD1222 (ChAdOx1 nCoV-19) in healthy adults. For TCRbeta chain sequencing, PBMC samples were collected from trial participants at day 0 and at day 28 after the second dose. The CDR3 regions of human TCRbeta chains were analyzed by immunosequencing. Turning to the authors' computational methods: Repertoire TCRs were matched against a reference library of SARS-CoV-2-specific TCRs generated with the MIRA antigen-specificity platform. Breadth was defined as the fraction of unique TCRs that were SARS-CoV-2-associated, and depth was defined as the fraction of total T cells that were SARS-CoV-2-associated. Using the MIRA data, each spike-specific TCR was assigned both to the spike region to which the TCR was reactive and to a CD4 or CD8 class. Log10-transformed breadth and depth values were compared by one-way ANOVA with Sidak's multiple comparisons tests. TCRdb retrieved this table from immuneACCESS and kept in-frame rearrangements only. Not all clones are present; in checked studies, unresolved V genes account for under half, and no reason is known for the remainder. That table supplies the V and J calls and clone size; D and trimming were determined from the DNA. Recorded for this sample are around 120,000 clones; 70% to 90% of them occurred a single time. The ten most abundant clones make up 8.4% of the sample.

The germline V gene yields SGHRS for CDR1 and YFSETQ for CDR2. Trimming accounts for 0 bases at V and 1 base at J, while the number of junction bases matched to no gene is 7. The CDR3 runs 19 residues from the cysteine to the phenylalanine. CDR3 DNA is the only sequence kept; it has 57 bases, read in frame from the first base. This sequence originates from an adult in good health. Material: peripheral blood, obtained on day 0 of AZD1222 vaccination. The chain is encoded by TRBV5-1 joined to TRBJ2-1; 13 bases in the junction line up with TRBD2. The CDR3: CASSLGRTSGRRSYNEQFF. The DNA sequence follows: TGCGCCAGCAGCTTGGGTAGGACTAGCGGGAGACGGTCCTACAATGAGCAGTTCTTC.